This T cell receptor (beta chain) is from a study of beta chain features in type 1 diabetes. Findings of the study overall: The study found moderately but significantly shorter TCRB CDR3s in all four CD4+ subsets of Type 1 diabetes patients.

Worth noting for this clone: What it binds is not known.

Unmatched junction bases numbered 8, after V lost 7 bases and J lost 10 bases. From germline, CDR1 is SNHLY and CDR2 FYNNEI. The CDR3 is 13 amino acids. The investigators reverse transcribed all of the isolated RNA, so they sequenced expressed TCRB transcripts. Using immunoSEQ multiplex PCR, the repertoire was profiled, and TCRdb retains in-frame clones only, with some absent. The profile shows some 160,000 clones, about 9.8% of them singletons. This TCR came from a woman under 30 in good health. The chain links TRBV2 to TRBJ1-1; 11 nucleotides line up with TRBD1. The specimen was central memory CD4+ T cells from blood. The CDR3 nucleotides are TGTGCCAGCAAGGACAGGGGGCGGCTCGTAGCTTTCTTT. This codes for CASKDRGRLVAFF.